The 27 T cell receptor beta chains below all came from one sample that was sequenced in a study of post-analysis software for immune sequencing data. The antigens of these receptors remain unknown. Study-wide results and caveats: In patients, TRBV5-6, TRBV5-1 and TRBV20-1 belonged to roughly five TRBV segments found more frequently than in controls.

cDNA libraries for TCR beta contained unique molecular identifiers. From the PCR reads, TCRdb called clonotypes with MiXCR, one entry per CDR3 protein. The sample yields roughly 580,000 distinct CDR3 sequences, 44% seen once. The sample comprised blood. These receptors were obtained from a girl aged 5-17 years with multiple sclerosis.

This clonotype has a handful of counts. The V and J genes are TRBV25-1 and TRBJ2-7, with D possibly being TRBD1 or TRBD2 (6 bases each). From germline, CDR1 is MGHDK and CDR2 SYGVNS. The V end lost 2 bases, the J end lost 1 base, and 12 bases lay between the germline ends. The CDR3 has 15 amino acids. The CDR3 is CASSERGLRSYEQYF. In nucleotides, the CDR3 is TGTGCCAGCAGTGAACGGGGGCTTCGATCCTACGAGCAGTACTTC.

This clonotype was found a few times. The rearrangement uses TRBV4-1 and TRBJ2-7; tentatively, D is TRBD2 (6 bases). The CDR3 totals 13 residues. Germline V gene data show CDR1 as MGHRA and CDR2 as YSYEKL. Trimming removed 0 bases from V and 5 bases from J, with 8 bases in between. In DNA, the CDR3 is TGCGCCAGCAGCCAAGATGGAGGGAACGAGCAGTACTTC. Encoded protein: CASSQDGGNEQYF.

CDR3 DNA: TGCAGTGCTAGAGTCGACACAGATACGCAGTATTTT. It is translated as CSARVDTDTQYF. The chain uses TRBV20-1 and TRBJ2-3, with unresolved D. Germline V gene data show CDR1 as DFQATT and CDR2 as SNEGSKA (reference sequence). The CDR3 has 12 residues. The V end was cut by 1 base, the J end by 2 bases, with 4 bases between.

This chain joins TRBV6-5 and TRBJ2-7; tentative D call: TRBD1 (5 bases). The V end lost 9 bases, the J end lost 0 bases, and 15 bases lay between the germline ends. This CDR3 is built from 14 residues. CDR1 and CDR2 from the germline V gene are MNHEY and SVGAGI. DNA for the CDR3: TGTGCCAGTGGTAGGGGTTCGGGCTCCTACGAGCAGTACTTC. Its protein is CASGRGSGSYEQYF.

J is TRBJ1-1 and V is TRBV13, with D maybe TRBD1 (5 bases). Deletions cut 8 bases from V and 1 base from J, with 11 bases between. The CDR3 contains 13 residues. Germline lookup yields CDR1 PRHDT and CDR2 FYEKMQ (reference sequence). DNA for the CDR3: TGTGCCAGCGGTGACAGAGAGAACACTGAAGCTTTCTTT. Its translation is CASGDRENTEAFF.

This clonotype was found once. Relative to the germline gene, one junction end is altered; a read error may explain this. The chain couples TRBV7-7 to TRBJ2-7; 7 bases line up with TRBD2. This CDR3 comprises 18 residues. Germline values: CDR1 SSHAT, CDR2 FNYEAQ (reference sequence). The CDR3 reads CASNPRRWCAGATCEQYF. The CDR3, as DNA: TGTGCTAGCAACCCCCGGCGGTGGTGTGCGGGAGCTACGTGCGAGCAGTACTTC.

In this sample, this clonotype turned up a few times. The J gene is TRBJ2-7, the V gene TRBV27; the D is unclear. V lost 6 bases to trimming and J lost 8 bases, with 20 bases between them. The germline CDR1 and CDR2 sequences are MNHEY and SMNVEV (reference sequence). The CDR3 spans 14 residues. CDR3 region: CASRGSSQSHQQYF. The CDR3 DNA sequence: TGTGCCAGCAGAGGGTCTAGTCAATCCCACCAGCAGTACTTC.

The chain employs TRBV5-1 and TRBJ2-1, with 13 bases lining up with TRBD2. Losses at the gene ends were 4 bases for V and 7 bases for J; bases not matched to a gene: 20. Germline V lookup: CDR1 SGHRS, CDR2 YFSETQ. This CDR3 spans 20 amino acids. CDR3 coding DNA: TGCGCCAGCAGCCCGGCCGGGGGGACTAGCGGGACCCGAGGTATGAATGAGCAGTTCTTC. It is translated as CASSPAGGTSGTRGMNEQFF.

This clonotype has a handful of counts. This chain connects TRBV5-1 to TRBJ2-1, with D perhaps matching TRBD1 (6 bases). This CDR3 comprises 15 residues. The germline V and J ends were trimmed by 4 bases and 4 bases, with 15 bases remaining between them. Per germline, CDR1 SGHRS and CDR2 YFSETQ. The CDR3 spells CASSPGKGTYNEQFF. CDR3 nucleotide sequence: TGCGCCAGCAGCCCCGGTAAGGGGACATACAATGAGCAGTTCTTC.

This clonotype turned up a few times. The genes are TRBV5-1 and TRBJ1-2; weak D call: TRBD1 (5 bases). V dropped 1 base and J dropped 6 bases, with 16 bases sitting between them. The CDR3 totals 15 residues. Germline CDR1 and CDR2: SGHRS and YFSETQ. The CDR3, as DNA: TGCGCCAGCAGCTTGCAAGGGGCTCAACGGGATGGCTACACCTTC. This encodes CASSLQGAQRDGYTF.

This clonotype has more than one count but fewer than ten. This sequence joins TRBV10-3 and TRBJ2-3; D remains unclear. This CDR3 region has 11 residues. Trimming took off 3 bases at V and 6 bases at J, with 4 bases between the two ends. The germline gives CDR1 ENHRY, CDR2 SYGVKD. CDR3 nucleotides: TGTGCCATCAGTGAAGGGGATACGCAGTATTTT. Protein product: CAISEGDTQYF.

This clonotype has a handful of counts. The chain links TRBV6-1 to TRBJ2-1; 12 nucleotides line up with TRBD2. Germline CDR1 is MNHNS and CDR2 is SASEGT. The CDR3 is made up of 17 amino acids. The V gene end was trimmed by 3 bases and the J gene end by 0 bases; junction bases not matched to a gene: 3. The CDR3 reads CASSETSGGVSYNEQFF. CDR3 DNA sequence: TGTGCCAGCAGTGAGACTAGCGGGGGTGTCTCCTACAATGAGCAGTTCTTC.

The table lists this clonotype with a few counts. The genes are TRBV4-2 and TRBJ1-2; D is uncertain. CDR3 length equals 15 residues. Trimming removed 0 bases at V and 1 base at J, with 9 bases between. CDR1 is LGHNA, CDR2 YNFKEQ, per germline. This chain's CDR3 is CASSQEDLSNYGYTF. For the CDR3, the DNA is TGTGCCAGCAGCCAAGAGGATCTGAGTAACTATGGCTACACCTTC.

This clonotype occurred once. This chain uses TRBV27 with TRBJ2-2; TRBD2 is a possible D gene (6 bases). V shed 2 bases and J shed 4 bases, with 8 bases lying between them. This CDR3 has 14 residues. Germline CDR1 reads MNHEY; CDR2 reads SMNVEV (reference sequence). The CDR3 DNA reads TGTGCCAGCAGTTTAATAGCGGTCACCGGGGAGCTGTTTTTT. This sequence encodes CASSLIAVTGELFF.

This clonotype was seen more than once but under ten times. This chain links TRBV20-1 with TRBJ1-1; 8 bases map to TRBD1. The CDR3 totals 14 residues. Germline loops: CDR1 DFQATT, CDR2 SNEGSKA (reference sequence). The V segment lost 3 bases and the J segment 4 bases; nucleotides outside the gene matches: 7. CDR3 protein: CSARGQVRGTEAFF. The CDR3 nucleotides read TGCAGTGCTAGGGGACAGGTTAGGGGCACTGAAGCTTTCTTT.

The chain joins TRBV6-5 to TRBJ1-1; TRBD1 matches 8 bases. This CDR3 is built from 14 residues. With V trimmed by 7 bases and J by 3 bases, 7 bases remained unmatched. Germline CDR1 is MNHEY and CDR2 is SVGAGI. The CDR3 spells CASIPRGHDTEAFF. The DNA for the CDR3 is TGTGCCAGCATCCCCAGGGGGCATGACACTGAAGCTTTCTTT.

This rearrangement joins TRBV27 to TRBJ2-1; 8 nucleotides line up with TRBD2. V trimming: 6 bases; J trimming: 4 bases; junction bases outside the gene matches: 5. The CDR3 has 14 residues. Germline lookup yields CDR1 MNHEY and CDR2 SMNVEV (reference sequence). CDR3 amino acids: CASSPGGVYNEQFF. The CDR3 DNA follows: TGTGCCAGCAGCCCGGGGGGGGTTTACAATGAGCAGTTCTTC.

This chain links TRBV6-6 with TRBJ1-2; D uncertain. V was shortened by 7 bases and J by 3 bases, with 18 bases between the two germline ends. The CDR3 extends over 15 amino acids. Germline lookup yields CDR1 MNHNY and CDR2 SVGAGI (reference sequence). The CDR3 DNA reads TGTGCCAGCACTCCAGCTCGTGGAACCCACTATGGCTACACCTTC. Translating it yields CASTPARGTHYGYTF.

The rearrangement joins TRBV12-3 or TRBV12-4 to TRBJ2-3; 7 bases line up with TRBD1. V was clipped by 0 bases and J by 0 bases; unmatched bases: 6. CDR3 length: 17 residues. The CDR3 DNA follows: TGTGCCAGCAGTTTAGCGGAGACAGGGATGAGCACAGATACGCAGTATTTT. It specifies CASSLAETGMSTDTQYF.

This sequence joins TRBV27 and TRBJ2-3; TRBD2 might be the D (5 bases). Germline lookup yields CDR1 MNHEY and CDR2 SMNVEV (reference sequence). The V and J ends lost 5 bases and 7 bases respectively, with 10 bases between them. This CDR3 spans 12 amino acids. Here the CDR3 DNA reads TGTGCCAGCAGTCGAAGCGGCAATACGCAGTATTTT. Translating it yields CASSRSGNTQYF.

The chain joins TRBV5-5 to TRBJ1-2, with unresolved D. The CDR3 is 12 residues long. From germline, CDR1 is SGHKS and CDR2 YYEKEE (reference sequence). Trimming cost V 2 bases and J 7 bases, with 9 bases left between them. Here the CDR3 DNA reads TGTGCCAGCAGCTTTGAACCATCTGGCTACACCTTC. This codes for CASSFEPSGYTF. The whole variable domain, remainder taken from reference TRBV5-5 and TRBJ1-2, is DAGVTQSPTHLIKTRGQQVTLRCSPISGHKSVSWYQQVLGQGPQFIFQYYEKEERGRGNFPDRFSARQFPNYSSELNVNALLLGDSALYLCASSFEPSGYTFGSGTRLTVV.

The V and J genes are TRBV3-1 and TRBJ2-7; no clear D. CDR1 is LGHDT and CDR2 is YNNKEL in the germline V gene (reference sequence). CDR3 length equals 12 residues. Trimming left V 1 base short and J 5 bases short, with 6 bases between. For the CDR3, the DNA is TGTGCCAGCAGCCAAGTTAGGGACGAGCAGTACTTC. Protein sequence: CASSQVRDEQYF.

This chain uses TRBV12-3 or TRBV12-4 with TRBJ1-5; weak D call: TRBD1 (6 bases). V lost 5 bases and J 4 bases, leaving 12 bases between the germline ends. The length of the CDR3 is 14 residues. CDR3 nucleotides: TGTGCCAGCAGTCCTGGGACAATAAATCAGCCCCAGCATTTT. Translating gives CASSPGTINQPQHF.

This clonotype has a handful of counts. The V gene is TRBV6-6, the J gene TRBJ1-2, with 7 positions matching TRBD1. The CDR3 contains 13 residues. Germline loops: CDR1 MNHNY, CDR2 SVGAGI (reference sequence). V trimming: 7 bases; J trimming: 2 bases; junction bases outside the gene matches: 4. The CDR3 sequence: CASTSGGNYGYTF. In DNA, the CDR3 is TGTGCCAGCACCTCAGGGGGGAACTATGGCTACACCTTC.

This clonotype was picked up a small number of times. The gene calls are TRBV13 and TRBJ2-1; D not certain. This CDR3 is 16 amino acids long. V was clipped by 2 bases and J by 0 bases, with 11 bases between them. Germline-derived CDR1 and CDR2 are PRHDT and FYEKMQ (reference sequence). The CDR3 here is CASSLSFYSSYNEQFF. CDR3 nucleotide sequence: TGTGCCAGCAGCTTATCATTCTATAGCTCCTACAATGAGCAGTTCTTC.

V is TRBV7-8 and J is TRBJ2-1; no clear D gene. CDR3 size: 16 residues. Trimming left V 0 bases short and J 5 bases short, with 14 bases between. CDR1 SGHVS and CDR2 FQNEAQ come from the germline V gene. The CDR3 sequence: CASSLARVNRNNEQFF. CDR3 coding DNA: TGTGCCAGCAGCTTAGCGCGCGTAAACCGAAACAATGAGCAGTTCTTC.

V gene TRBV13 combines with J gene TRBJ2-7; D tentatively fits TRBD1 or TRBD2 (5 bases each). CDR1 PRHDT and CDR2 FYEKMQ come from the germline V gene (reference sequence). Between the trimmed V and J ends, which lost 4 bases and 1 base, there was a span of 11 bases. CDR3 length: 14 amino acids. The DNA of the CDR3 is TGTGCCAGCAGCTCCCGTTGGGGGTCCTACGAGCAGTACTTC. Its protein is CASSSRWGSYEQYF.